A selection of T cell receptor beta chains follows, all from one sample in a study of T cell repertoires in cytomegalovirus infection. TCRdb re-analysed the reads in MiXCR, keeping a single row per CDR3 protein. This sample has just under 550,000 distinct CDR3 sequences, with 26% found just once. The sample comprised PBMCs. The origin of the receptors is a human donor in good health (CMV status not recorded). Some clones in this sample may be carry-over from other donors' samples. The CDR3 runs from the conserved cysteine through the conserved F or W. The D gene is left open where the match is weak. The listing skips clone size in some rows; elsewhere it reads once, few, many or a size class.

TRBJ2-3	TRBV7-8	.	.	CASSLSETGTDTQYF	TGTGCCAGCAGCTTATCCGAGACCGGGACAGATACGCAGTATTTT
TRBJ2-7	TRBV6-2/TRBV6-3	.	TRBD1	CASSRDRATYEQYF	TGTGCCAGCAGTCGCGACAGGGCCACCTACGAGCAGTACTTC
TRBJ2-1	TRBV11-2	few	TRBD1	CASSLAGGDGNEQFF	TGTGCCAGCAGCTTAGCAGGGGGCGACGGGAATGAGCAGTTCTTC
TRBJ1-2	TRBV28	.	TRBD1	CASSRGTGKIYGYTF	TGTGCCAGCAGCCGTGGGACAGGCAAGATTTATGGCTACACCTTC
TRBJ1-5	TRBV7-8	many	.	CASSLNRGGSNQPQHF	TGTGCCAGCAGTCTCAACCGGGGCGGTAGCAATCAGCCCCAGCATTTT
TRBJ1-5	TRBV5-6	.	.	CASSWTAVGPQHF	TGTGCCAGCAGCTGGACCGCGGTTGGGCCCCAGCATTTT
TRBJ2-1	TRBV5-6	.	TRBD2	CASSSLLADYNEQFF	TGTGCCAGCAGCTCACTACTAGCGGACTACAATGAGCAGTTCTTC
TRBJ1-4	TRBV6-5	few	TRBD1	CASSYSARTGGTNEKLFF	TGTGCCAGCAGTTACTCGGCCAGGACAGGAGGAACTAATGAAAAACTGTTTTTT
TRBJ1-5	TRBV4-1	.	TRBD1	CASSYDRVNQPQHF	TGCGCCAGCAGCTACGACAGGGTCAATCAGCCCCAGCATTTT
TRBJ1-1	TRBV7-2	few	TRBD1	CASSLPTGPGTTEAFF	TGTGCCAGCAGCTTACCGACAGGGCCGGGTACCACTGAAGCTTTCTTT
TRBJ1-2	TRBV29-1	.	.	CSAVRTYRGYGYTF	TGCAGCGCCGTAAGGACCTATCGCGGCTATGGCTACACCTTC
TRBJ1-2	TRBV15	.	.	CATSPVREYGYTF	TGTGCCACCAGCCCCGTCAGGGAGTATGGCTACACCTTC
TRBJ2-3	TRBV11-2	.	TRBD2	CASSLELAAYTDTQYF	TGTGCCAGCAGCTTAGAGCTAGCGGCCTACACAGATACGCAGTATTTT
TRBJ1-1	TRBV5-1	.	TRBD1	CASSPQVAGQGTEAFF	TGCGCCAGCAGCCCCCAGGTTGCGGGACAGGGCACTGAAGCTTTCTTT
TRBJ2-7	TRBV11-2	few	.	CASSLLWGSYEQYF	TGTGCCAGCAGCTTACTTTGGGGATCCTACGAGCAGTACTTC
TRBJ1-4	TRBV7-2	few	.	CASSSGGGGEKLFF	TGTGCCAGCAGCTCTGGGGGAGGCGGGGAAAAACTGTTTTTT
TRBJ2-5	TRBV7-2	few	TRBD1	CASSPRTGYETQYF	TGTGCCAGCAGCCCTCGGACAGGGTATGAGACCCAGTACTTC
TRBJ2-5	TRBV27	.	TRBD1	CASSLSIGGTGNQETQYF	TGTGCCAGCAGTTTATCGATAGGGGGGACAGGCAACCAAGAGACCCAGTACTTC
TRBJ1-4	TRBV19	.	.	CASSIQATTNEKLFF	TGTGCCAGTAGTATCCAGGCAACAACTAATGAAAAACTGTTTTTT
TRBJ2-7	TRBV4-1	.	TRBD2	CASSHLSGSDEQYF	TGCGCCAGCAGCCATCTTAGCGGGAGCGACGAGCAGTACTTC
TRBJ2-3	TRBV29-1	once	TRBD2	CSGMWTSLSTDTQYF	TGCAGCGGGATGTGGACTAGCCTTAGCACAGATACGCAGTATTTT
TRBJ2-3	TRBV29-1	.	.	CSVGPPSLGELGTQYF	TGCAGCGTTGGGCCCCCGTCCTTGGGGGAGCTGGGTACGCAGTATTTT
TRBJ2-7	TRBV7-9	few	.	CASSFARRSYEQYF	TGTGCCAGCAGCTTCGCCAGGCGCTCCTACGAGCAGTACTTC
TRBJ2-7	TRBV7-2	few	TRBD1	CASSFIRDRANEQYF	TGTGCCAGCAGCTTCATCCGGGACAGGGCCAACGAGCAGTACTTC
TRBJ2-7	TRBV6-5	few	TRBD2	CASKVEASGSYEQYF	TGTGCCAGCAAAGTTGAGGCTAGCGGAAGCTACGAGCAGTACTTC
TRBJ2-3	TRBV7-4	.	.	CASVGSRPVLKATDTQYF	TGTGCCAGCGTTGGGAGTCGTCCAGTATTGAAAGCCACAGATACGCAGTATTTT
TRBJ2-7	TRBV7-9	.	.	CASSYQGSSYEQYF	TGTGCCAGCAGCTATCAGGGGTCCTCCTACGAGCAGTACTTC
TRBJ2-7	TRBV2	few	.	CADSYSSMEQYF	TGTGCCGACTCCTATTCCTCGATGGAGCAGTACTTC
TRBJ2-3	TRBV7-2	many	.	CASSFLSAQTTGGGTQYF	TGTGCCAGCAGCTTTCTCTCGGCGCAAACGACAGGAGGGGGTACGCAGTATTTT
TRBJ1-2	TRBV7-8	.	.	CASSLASGAGGYTF	TGTGCCAGCAGCTTAGCGTCAGGGGCTGGTGGCTACACCTTC
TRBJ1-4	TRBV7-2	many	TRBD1	CASSTGQPGNEKLFF	TGTGCCAGCAGCACGGGACAGCCAGGGAATGAAAAACTGTTTTTT
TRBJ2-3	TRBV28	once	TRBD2	CASSQSGGGRDTQYF	TGTGCCAGCAGTCAGAGCGGGGGCGGGAGAGATACGCAGTATTTT
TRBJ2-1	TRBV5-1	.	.	CASSLEANGDYNEQFF	TGCGCCAGCAGCTTGGAGGCGAACGGGGACTACAATGAGCAGTTCTTC
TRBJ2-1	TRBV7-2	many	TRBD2	CASSLAVGRGYNEQFF	TGTGCCAGCAGCTTAGCGGTCGGGAGGGGGTACAATGAGCAGTTCTTC
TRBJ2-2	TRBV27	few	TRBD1	CASTSDRGNTGELFF	TGTGCCAGCACCTCAGACAGGGGGAACACCGGGGAGCTGTTTTTT
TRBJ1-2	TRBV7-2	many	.	CASSLGELGYTF	TGTGCCAGCAGCTTAGGAGAGCTGGGCTACACCTTC
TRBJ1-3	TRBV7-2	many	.	CASSLRGVGGLRNTIYF	TGTGCCAGCAGCTTACGTGGCGTCGGGGGACTGCGAAACACCATATATTTT